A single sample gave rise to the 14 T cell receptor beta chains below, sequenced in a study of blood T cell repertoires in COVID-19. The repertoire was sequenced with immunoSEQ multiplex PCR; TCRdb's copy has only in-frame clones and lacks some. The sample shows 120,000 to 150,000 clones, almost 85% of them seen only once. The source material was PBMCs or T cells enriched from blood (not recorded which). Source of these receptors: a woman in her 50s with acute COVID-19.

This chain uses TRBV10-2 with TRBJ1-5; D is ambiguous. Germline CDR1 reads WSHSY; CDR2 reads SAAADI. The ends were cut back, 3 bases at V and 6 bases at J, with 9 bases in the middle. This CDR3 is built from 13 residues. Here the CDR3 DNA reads TGCGCCAGCAGTGACCCACCTAGTCAGCCCCAGCATTTT. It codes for CASSDPPSQPQHF.

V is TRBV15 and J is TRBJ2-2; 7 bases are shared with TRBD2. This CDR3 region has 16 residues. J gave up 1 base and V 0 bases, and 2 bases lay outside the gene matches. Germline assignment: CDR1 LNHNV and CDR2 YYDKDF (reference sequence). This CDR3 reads CATSRDAGVNTGELFF. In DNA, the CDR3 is TGTGCCACCAGCAGAGATGCGGGGGTGAACACCGGGGAGCTGTTTTTT.

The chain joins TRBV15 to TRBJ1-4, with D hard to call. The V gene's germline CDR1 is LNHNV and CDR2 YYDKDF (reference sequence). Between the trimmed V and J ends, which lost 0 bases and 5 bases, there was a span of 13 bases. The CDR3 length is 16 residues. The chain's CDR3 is CATSRDREGSNEKLFF. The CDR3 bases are TGTGCCACCAGCAGAGATCGGGAGGGTTCAAATGAAAAACTGTTTTTT.

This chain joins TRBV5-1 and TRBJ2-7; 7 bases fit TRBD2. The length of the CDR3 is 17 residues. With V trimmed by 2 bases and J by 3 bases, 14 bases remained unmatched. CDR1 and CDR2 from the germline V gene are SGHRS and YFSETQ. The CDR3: CASSLNQPSGASYEQYF. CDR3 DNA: TGCGCCAGCAGCTTAAATCAGCCTAGCGGAGCCAGCTACGAGCAGTACTTC.

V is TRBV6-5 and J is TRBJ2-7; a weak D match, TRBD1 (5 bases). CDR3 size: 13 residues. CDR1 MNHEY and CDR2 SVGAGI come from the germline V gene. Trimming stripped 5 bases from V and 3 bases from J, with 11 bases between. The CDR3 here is CASSPDIYYEQYF. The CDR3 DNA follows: TGTGCCAGCAGTCCGGACATCTACTACGAGCAGTACTTC.

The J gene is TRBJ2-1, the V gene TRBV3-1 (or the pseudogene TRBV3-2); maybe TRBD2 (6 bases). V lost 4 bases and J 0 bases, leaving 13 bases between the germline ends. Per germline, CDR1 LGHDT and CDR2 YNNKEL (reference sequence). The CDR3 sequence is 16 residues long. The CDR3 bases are TGTGCCAGCAGCCTTGGACTACTAAGCTCCTACAATGAGCAGTTCTTC. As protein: CASSLGLLSSYNEQFF.

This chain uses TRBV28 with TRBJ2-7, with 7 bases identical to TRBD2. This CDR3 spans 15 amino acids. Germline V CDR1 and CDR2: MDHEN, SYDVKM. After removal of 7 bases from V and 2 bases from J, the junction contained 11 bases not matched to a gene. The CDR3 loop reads CASTPSGISTYEQYF. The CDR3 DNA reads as TGTGCCAGCACCCCCAGCGGGATTAGTACCTACGAGCAGTACTTC.

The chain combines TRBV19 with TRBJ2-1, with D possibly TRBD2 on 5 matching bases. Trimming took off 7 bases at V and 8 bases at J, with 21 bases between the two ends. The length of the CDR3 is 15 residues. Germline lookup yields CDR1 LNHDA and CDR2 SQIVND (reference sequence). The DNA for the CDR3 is TGTGCCAGTAATAGGGTAGCCAGCGGCTCCGATGAGCAGTTCTTC. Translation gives CASNRVASGSDEQFF.

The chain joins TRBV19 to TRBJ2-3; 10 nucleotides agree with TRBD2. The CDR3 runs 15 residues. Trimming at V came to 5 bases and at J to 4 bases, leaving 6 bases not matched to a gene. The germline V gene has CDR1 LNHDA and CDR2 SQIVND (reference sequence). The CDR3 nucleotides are TGTGCCAGTAGTCTCCTAGCGGGGGTGGCAGATACGCAGTATTTT. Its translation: CASSLLAGVADTQYF.

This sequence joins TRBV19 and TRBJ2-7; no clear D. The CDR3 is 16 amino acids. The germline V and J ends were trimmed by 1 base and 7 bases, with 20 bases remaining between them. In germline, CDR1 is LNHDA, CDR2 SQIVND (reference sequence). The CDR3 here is CASSIGSLGQRVEQYF. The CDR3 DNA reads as TGTGCCAGTAGTATAGGGAGTTTAGGCCAACGGGTGGAGCAGTACTTC.

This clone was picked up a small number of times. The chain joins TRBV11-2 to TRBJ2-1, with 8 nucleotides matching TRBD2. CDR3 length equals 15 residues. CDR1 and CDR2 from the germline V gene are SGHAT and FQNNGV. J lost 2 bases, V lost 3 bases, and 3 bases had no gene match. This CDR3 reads CASSFTGGPYNEQFF. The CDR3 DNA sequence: TGTGCCAGCAGCTTTACGGGAGGGCCCTACAATGAGCAGTTCTTC.

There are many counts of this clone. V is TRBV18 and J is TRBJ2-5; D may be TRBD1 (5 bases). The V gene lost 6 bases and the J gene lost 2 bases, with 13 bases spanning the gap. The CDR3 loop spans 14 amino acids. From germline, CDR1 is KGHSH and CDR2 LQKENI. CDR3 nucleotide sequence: TGTGCCAGCTCGGTCCAGACAGTACAAGAGACCCAGTACTTC. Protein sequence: CASSVQTVQETQYF.

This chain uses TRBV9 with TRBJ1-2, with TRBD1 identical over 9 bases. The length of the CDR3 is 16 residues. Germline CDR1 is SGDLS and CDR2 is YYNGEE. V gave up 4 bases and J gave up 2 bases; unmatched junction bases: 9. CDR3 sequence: CASSPGTGRGNYGYTF. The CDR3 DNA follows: TGTGCCAGCAGCCCTGGGACAGGGAGGGGGAACTATGGCTACACCTTC.

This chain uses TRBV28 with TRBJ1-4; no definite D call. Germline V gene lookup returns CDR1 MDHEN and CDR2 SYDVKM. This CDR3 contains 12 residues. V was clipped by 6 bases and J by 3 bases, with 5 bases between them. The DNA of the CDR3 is TGTGCCAGCAGCGTGTCTAATGAAAAACTGTTTTTT. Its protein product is CASSVSNEKLFF. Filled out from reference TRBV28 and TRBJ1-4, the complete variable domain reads DVKVTQSSRYLVKRTGEKVFLECVQDMDHENMFWYRQDPGLGLRLIYFSYDVKMKEKGDIPEGYSVSREKKERFSLILESASTNQTSMYLCASSVSNEKLFFGSGTQLSVL.